One TCR beta chain is described in this entry. Its matching antigen is unknown. This sample is drawn from a study of shared clonotypes between healthy human individuals. Study-level results: A generally larger estimated richness was seen in naive subsets than in memory subsets. Only blood was sampled, and tissue TCR repertoires likely differ from blood ones.

V was trimmed by 4 bases and J by 3 bases, leaving 15 bases between them. The CDR3 loop spans 14 amino acids. Germline V gene data show CDR1 as GTSNPN and CDR2 as SVGIG (reference sequence). Original handling: ImmunoSEQ output held junction-only sequences without quality scores, so filtering differed. The repertoire was sequenced with immunoSEQ multiplex PCR; TCRdb's copy has only in-frame clones and lacks some. V and J calls and clone size are given by that table; D and trimming were obtained from the DNA. The sample lists 2 million or so clones; 85% to 95% were seen once. Sequenced sample: naive CD4+ T cells sorted from blood. Specified subset: CD45RA+ positively selected. The chain employs TRBV30 and TRBJ2-5, with D hard to call. This clonotype originated in a man younger than 35 in good health. The DNA for the CDR3 is TGTGCCTGGATGTTCTTCGGTACAAAAGAGACCCAGTACTTC. Translating gives CAWMFFGTKETQYF.